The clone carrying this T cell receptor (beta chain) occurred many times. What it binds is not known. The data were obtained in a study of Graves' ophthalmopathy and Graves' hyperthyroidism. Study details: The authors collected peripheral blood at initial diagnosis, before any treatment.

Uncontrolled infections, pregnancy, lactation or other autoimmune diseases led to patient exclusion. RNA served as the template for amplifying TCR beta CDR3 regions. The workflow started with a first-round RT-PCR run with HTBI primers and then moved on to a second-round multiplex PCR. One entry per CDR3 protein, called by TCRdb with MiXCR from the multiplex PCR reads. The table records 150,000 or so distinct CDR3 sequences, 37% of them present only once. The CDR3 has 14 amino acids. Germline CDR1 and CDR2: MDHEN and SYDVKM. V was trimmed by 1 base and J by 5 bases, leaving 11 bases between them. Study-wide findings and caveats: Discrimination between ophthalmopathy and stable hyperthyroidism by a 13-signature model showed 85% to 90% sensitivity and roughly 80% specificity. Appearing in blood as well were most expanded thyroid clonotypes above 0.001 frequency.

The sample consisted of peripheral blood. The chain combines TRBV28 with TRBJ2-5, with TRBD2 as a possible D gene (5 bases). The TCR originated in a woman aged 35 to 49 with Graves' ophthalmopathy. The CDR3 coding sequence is TGTGCCAGCAGTTTATACCGGGATGGGGAGACCCAGTACTTC. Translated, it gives CASSLYRDGETQYF.